The next 29 T cell receptor beta chains were all read from a single sample in a study of neurological immune-mediated disorders. TCRdb used MiXCR to reprocess the 5' RACE reads, holding one entry per CDR3 protein. The table has about 80,000 distinct CDR3 sequences, about 9% seen once. Source material: PBMCs. The receptors were sampled from a man aged 45 to 65 in good health.

This clonotype was seen repeatedly, ten times or more. This sequence joins TRBV12-3 or TRBV12-4 and TRBJ2-7, with TRBD2 matching over 13 bases. This CDR3 has 14 residues. V was clipped by 6 bases and J by 7 bases; unmatched bases: 6. The CDR3 spells CASSRTSGGSEQYF. CDR3 bases: TGTGCCAGCAGCAGGACTAGCGGGGGATCTGAGCAGTACTTC.

This clonotype was observed many times. The chain combines TRBV3-1 with TRBJ2-2; 8 nucleotides match TRBD1. The V gene's germline CDR1 is LGHDT and CDR2 YNNKEL (reference sequence). The CDR3 has 15 amino acids. V was pared by 1 base and J by 6 bases, with 4 bases of the junction left unmatched. The CDR3 coding sequence is TGTGCCAGCAGCCAAGTTTTCAGGGGGCCCGGGGAGCTGTTTTTT. Translated: CASSQVFRGPGELFF.

This clonotype appeared many times. This chain connects TRBV5-1 to TRBJ2-5; D gene unclear. CDR3 length: 15 amino acids. Trimming took off 0 bases at V and 1 base at J, with 10 bases between the two ends. Looked up from germline, CDR1 is SGHRS and CDR2 is YFSETQ. The CDR3 DNA sequence: TGCGCCAGCAGCTTGGACGCAGGACCCCAAGAGACCCAGTACTTC. This codes for CASSLDAGPQETQYF.

This clonotype appeared many times. The chain carries TRBV7-9 and TRBJ1-6; D is uncertain. Trimming took off 6 bases at V and 13 bases at J, with 13 bases between the two ends. The CDR3 totals 12 residues. Germline CDR1 and CDR2: SEHNR and FQNEAQ (reference sequence). The CDR3 sequence: CASSLTGNPLHF. CDR3 DNA sequence: TGTGCCAGCAGTTTAACGGGGAACCCCCTCCACTTT. Together with reference TRBV7-9 and TRBJ1-6, the CDR3 gives the full variable domain: DTGVSQNPRHKITKRGQNVTFRCDPISEHNRLYWYRQTLGQGPEFLTYFQNEAQLEKSRLLSDRFSAERPKGSFSTLEIQRTEQGDSAMYLCASSLTGNPLHFGNGTRLTVT.

This clonotype was picked up many times. The V and J genes are TRBV20-1 and TRBJ2-7, with D perhaps matching TRBD1 (5 bases). Trimming left V 2 bases short and J 2 bases short, with 13 bases between. Germline CDR1 DFQATT, CDR2 SNEGSKA (reference sequence). The CDR3 totals 14 residues. CDR3 sequence (DNA): TGCAGTGCTAGATCGGTAGGGGTTCCCTACGAGCAGTACTTC. It specifies CSARSVGVPYEQYF.

This clonotype has at least ten counts. V is TRBV7-9 and J is TRBJ2-1; D uncertain. Germline loops: CDR1 SEHNR, CDR2 FQNEAQ (reference sequence). The length of the CDR3 is 12 residues. Trimming pared 10 bases from V and 8 bases from J, leaving 15 bases between. CDR3 loop: CAISHRIDEQFF. CDR3 nucleotide sequence: TGTGCCATATCCCACCGGATAGATGAGCAGTTCTTC.

This clonotype was seen ten or more times. The chain links TRBV20-1 to TRBJ2-1, with D perhaps TRBD1 (6 bases). The V gene's germline CDR1 is DFQATT and CDR2 SNEGSKA (reference sequence). Trimming removed 5 bases from V and 7 bases from J, with 21 bases in between. The CDR3 runs to 15 residues. CDR3: CSALPGGWGQNEQFF. The CDR3 DNA sequence: TGCAGTGCTCTCCCTGGGGGATGGGGACAAAATGAGCAGTTCTTC.

This clonotype has ten or more counts. V and J are TRBV12-3 or TRBV12-4 and TRBJ2-6; the D gene could be TRBD1 or TRBD2 (5 bases each). Trimming took off 5 bases at V and 2 bases at J, with 10 bases between the two ends. The CDR3 is 15 amino acids. In DNA form, the CDR3 reads TGTGCCAGCAGTCCACGGGGCCCTGGGGCCAACGTCCTGACTTTC. Translated, it gives CASSPRGPGANVLTF.

This clonotype was picked up many times. The rearrangement links TRBV5-1 to TRBJ2-7; 10 bases map to TRBD1. The germline CDR1 and CDR2 sequences are SGHRS and YFSETQ. V was pared by 4 bases and J by 2 bases, with 6 bases of the junction left unmatched. The CDR3 is 15 amino acids. The CDR3 DNA reads TGCGCCAGCAGCCCGGGCGGGACAGGGGCCTACGAGCAGTACTTC. This sequence encodes CASSPGGTGAYEQYF.

This clonotype has at least ten counts. The chain joins TRBV12-3 or TRBV12-4 to TRBJ1-5; D is possibly TRBD1 (5 bases). The V end lost 7 bases, the J end lost 2 bases, and 15 bases lay between the germline ends. The CDR3 is 15 amino acids. For the CDR3, the DNA is TGTGCCAGCACTCCGGACCTGGGGGGCAATCAGCCCCAGCATTTT. It encodes CASTPDLGGNQPQHF.

This clonotype was seen only once. An end of the junction differs from the germline gene, which may be a read error. This chain links TRBV5-1 with TRBJ1-1; D ambiguous. CDR3 length equals 13 residues. CDR1 is SGHRS, CDR2 YFSETQ, per germline. The CDR3 DNA sequence: TGCACCAGCAGCTTTCTACTGAACACTGAAGCTTTCTTT. Its translation is CTSSFLLNTEAFF.

This clonotype was recorded at least ten times. The chain carries TRBV5-5 and TRBJ2-6, with D maybe TRBD1 (6 bases). Germline values: CDR1 SGHKS, CDR2 YYEKEE (reference sequence). V lost 2 bases, J lost 7 bases, and 13 bases lay in between. The CDR3 runs to 15 residues. The CDR3 reads CASSFSGESANVLTF. The CDR3 nucleotides read TGTGCCAGCAGCTTCTCAGGGGAGTCTGCCAACGTCCTGACTTTC.

This clonotype was seen repeatedly, ten times or more. The chain is built from TRBV5-1 and TRBJ1-4; 9 nucleotides align to TRBD1. V was pared by 0 bases and J by 7 bases, with 4 bases of the junction left unmatched. Germline V lookup: CDR1 SGHRS, CDR2 YFSETQ. This CDR3 region has 15 residues. The CDR3 region is CASSLEGQGGEKLFF. The CDR3 coding sequence is TGCGCCAGCAGCTTGGAGGGACAGGGAGGTGAAAAACTGTTTTTT.

The rearrangement links TRBV7-2 to TRBJ2-7, with D possibly being TRBD1 (6 bases). The CDR3 is 15 amino acids. V lost 4 bases, J lost 0 bases, and 13 bases lay in between. Germline V gene lookup returns CDR1 SGHTA and CDR2 FQGNSA. The CDR3 sequence is CASSSYRVGSYEQYF. The CDR3 bases are TGTGCCAGCAGCTCGTACAGGGTGGGCTCCTACGAGCAGTACTTC. Variable domain in full (rest from reference TRBV7-2 and TRBJ2-7): GAGVSQSPSNKVTEKGKDVELRCDPISGHTALYWYRQSLGQGLEFLIYFQGNSAPDKSGLPSDRFSAERTGGSVSTLTIQRTQQEDSAVYLCASSSYRVGSYEQYFGPGTRLTVT.

This clonotype was detected ten times or more. The chain recombines TRBV28 with TRBJ1-2, with D possibly TRBD1 on 6 matching bases. CDR3 length: 15 amino acids. Trimming cost V 6 bases and J 4 bases, with 18 bases left between them. Germline V gene data show CDR1 as MDHEN and CDR2 as SYDVKM. CDR3 residues: CASRSQQGSVYGYTF. The CDR3 nucleotides read TGTGCCAGCAGATCCCAGCAGGGGTCGGTCTATGGCTACACCTTC.

This clonotype was recorded at least ten times. The rearrangement joins TRBV20-1 to TRBJ2-6, with D maybe TRBD1 (5 bases). Deletions cut 6 bases from V and 0 bases from J, with 15 bases between. This CDR3 is 16 amino acids long. Looked up from germline, CDR1 is DFQATT and CDR2 is SNEGSKA (reference sequence). The CDR3 DNA reads as TGCAGTGCAAGCGCAAGGGGCTTCTCTGGGGCCAACGTCCTGACTTTC. Protein product: CSASARGFSGANVLTF.

The sample holds many counts of this clonotype. The chain couples TRBV11-2 to TRBJ1-5; no clear D gene. Trimming left V 2 bases short and J 0 bases short, with 11 bases between. From germline, CDR1 is SGHAT and CDR2 FQNNGV. The CDR3 runs 16 residues. CDR3 coding DNA: TGTGCCAGCAGCTTACTAGTAGGAGTTAGCAATCAGCCCCAGCATTTT. This sequence encodes CASSLLVGVSNQPQHF.

This clonotype was recorded many times. The V and J genes are TRBV15 and TRBJ2-2, with D possibly matching TRBD2 (7 bases). This CDR3 contains 17 residues. The germline V and J ends were trimmed by 0 bases and 5 bases, with 16 bases remaining between them. The germline CDR1 and CDR2 sequences are LNHNV and YYDKDF (reference sequence). The CDR3, as DNA: TGTGCCACCAGCAGAGATCTCGAGGGGGGGAGGACCGGGGAGCTGTTTTTT. Translation gives CATSRDLEGGRTGELFF.

Many counts were recorded for this clonotype. The CDR3 sequence: CSAFIQGSETQYF. CDR3 nucleotides: TGCAGTGCTTTCATACAGGGTTCGGAGACCCAGTACTTC. The chain couples TRBV20-1 to TRBJ2-5; tentatively, D is TRBD1 (6 bases). Germline V gives CDR1 DFQATT, CDR2 SNEGSKA (reference sequence). The length of the CDR3 is 13 residues. Trimming took 5 bases from V and 5 from J, leaving 15 bases between them.

This clonotype was seen only a few times. J is TRBJ2-3 and V is TRBV7-2, with TRBD1 matching over 7 bases. Germline V lookup: CDR1 SGHTA, CDR2 FQGNSA. The CDR3 runs to 15 residues. Trimming cost V 5 bases and J 2 bases; bases outside gene matches: 7. CDR3 region: CASSPRDRYTDTQYF. The DNA for the CDR3 is TGTGCCAGCAGCCCCCGGGACAGATACACAGATACGCAGTATTTT.

This clonotype was seen ten or more times. This chain connects TRBV9 to TRBJ1-6; D remains unclear. Germline V gene lookup returns CDR1 SGDLS and CDR2 YYNGEE. Trimming removed 5 bases from V and 8 bases from J, with 14 bases in between. This CDR3 spans 14 amino acids. The CDR3 DNA sequence: TGTGCCAGCAGTTCCCGTCCCCCCGATTCACCCCTCCACTTT. Protein sequence: CASSSRPPDSPLHF.

This clonotype has ten or more counts. This sequence joins TRBV5-1 and TRBJ2-1; possible D gene TRBD1, 6 bases. V was trimmed by 2 bases and J by 1 base, leaving 13 bases between them. CDR1 and CDR2 from the germline V gene are SGHRS and YFSETQ. The CDR3 has 16 amino acids. Written as DNA, the CDR3 is TGCGCCAGCAGCTTAAACAGGGCCTCGTCCTACAATGAGCAGTTCTTC. Its protein is CASSLNRASSYNEQFF.

This clonotype was seen ten or more times. The genes are TRBV6-1 and TRBJ1-2; TRBD1 is a possible D gene (6 bases). Germline V gene sequence: CDR1 MNHNS, CDR2 SASEGT. The V end lost 7 bases, the J end lost 4 bases, and 13 bases lay between the germline ends. This CDR3 region has 13 residues. The CDR3 protein is CASTAGAAYGYTF. Here the CDR3 DNA reads TGTGCCAGCACCGCAGGGGCGGCCTATGGCTACACCTTC.

This clonotype was detected only a few times. V is TRBV20-1 and J is TRBJ1-1; D unclear. The CDR3 totals 14 residues. Trimming left V 1 base short and J 5 bases short, with 14 bases between. Germline assignment: CDR1 DFQATT and CDR2 SNEGSKA (reference sequence). The CDR3 DNA sequence: TGCAGTGCTAGAGGCGGGAGGGTAGCGACTGAAGCTTTCTTT. Residues: CSARGGRVATEAFF.

This clonotype was seen many times. This sequence joins TRBV11-2 and TRBJ1-3; 8 nucleotides match TRBD1. This CDR3 region has 14 residues. Per germline, CDR1 SGHAT and CDR2 FQNNGV. Trimming removed 5 bases from V and 8 bases from J; junction bases left unmatched: 8. CDR3 DNA sequence: TGTGCCAGCAGCCAAGACAGGGGCGAACACACCATATATTTT. This gives the protein CASSQDRGEHTIYF.

This clonotype was recorded many times. This sequence joins TRBV20-1 and TRBJ2-5; D ambiguous. Germline CDR1 is DFQATT and CDR2 is SNEGSKA (reference sequence). The CDR3 is 14 amino acids. The V and J ends lost 7 bases and 0 bases respectively, with 15 bases between them. The DNA for the CDR3 is TGCAGTGTGGAGCGTTTCTCCCACCAAGAGACCCAGTACTTC. Its translation is CSVERFSHQETQYF.

This clonotype was seen ten or more times. The CDR3 loop reads CASSGAGKLFF. CDR3 nucleotides: TGTGCCAGCAGCGGCGCGGGAAAACTGTTTTTT. J is TRBJ1-4 and V is TRBV9; D gene uncertain. Germline V gives CDR1 SGDLS, CDR2 YYNGEE. V dropped 3 bases and J dropped 10 bases, with 7 bases sitting between them. The CDR3 is 11 amino acids.

This chain uses TRBV7-3 with TRBJ1-2, with no clear D. V dropped 2 bases and J dropped 8 bases, with 18 bases sitting between them. CDR1 and CDR2 (germline): SGHTA, FQGTGA. This CDR3 has 15 amino acids. CDR3 loop: CASSLDGSTMGGYTF. The CDR3, as DNA: TGTGCCAGCAGCTTAGACGGCAGCACCATGGGGGGCTACACCTTC. The whole variable domain, remainder taken from reference TRBV7-3 and TRBJ1-2, is GAGVSQTPSNKVTEKGKYVELRCDPISGHTALYWYRQSLGQGPEFLIYFQGTGAADDSGLPNDRFFAVRPEGSVSTLKIQRTERGDSAVYLCASSLDGSTMGGYTFGSGTRLTVV.

The table lists this clonotype with many counts. The chain employs TRBV20-1 and TRBJ2-4; unclear D gene. Germline CDR1 DFQATT, CDR2 SNEGSKA (reference sequence). Trimming cost V 3 bases and J 0 bases, with 9 bases left between them. The CDR3 has 14 residues. CDR3 region: CSARADLAKNIQYF. The CDR3 DNA follows: TGCAGTGCTAGGGCGGATCTAGCCAAAAACATTCAGTACTTC.